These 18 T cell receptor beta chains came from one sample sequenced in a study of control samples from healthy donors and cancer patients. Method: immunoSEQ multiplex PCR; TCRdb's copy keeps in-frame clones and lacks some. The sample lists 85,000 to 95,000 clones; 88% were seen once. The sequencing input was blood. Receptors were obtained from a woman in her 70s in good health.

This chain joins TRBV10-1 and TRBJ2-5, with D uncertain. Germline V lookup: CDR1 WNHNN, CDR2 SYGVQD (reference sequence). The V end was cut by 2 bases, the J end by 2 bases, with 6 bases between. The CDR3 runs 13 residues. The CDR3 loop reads CASSETDQETQYF. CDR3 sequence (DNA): TGCGCCAGCAGTGAGACAGATCAAGAGACCCAGTACTTC.

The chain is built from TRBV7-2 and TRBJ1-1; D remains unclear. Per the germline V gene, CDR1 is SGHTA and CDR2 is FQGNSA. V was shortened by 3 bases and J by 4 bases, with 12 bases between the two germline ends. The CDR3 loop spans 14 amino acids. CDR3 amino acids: CASSFERVGTEAFF. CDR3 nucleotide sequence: TGTGCCAGCAGCTTTGAGAGGGTGGGCACTGAAGCTTTCTTT.

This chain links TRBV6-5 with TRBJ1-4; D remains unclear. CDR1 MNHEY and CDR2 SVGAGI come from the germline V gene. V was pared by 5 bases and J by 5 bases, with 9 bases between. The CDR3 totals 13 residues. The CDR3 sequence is CASSTTQNEKLFF. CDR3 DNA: TGTGCCAGCAGTACCACGCAAAATGAAAAACTGTTTTTT.

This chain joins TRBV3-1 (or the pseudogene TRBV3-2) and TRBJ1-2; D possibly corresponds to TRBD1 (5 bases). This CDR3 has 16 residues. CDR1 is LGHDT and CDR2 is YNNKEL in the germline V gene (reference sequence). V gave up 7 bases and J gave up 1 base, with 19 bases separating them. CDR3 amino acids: CASINKTDRDNYGYTF. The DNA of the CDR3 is TGTGCCAGCATCAATAAAACCGACAGAGATAACTATGGCTACACCTTC.

The CDR3 loop reads CASSYPRGDRNQPQHF. The CDR3 DNA reads TGCGCCAGCAGCTACCCCCGAGGGGATCGCAATCAGCCCCAGCATTTT. The genes are TRBV5-1 and TRBJ1-5; TRBD1 is a possible D gene (5 bases). The CDR3 totals 16 residues. Trimming took off 3 bases at V and 2 bases at J, with 15 bases between the two ends. Germline CDR1 and CDR2: SGHRS and YFSETQ.

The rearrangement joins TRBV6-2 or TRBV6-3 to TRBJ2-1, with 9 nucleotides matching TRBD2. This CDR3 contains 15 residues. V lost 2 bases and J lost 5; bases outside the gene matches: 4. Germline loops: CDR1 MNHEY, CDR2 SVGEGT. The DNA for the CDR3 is TGTGCCAGCAGTTACCTAGCGGGGCTTCACAATGAGCAGTTCTTC. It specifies CASSYLAGLHNEQFF.

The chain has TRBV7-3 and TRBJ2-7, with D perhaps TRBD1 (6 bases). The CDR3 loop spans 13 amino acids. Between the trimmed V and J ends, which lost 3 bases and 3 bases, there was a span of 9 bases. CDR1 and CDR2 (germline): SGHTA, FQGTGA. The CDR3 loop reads CASSFGGGYEQYF. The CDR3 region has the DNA TGTGCCAGCAGCTTTGGGGGCGGCTACGAGCAGTACTTC.

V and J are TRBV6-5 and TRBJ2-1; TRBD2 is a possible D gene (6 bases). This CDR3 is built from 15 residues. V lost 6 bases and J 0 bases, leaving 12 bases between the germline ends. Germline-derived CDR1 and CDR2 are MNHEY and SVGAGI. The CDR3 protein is CASRISGSSYNEQFF. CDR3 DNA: TGTGCCAGCAGGATTAGCGGTAGCTCCTACAATGAGCAGTTCTTC.

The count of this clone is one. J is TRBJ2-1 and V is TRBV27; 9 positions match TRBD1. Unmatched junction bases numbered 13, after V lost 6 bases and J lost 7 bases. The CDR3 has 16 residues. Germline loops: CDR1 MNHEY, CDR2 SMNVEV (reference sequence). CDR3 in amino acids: CASSYGQGWDRNEQFF. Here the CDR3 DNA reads TGTGCCAGCAGCTACGGACAGGGGTGGGACAGGAATGAGCAGTTCTTC.

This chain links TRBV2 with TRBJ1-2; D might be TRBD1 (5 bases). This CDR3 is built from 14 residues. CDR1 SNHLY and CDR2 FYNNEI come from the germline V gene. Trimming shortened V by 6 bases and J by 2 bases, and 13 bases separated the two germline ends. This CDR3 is CASSAGRTNYGYTF. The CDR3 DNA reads TGTGCCAGCAGCGCGGGACGGACAAACTATGGCTACACCTTC. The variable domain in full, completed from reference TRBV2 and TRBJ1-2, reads EPEVTQTPSHQVTQMGQEVILRCVPISNHLYFYWYRQILGQKVEFLVSFYNNEISEKSEIFDDQFSVERPDGSNFTLKIRSTKLEDSAMYFCASSAGRTNYGYTFGSGTRLTVV.

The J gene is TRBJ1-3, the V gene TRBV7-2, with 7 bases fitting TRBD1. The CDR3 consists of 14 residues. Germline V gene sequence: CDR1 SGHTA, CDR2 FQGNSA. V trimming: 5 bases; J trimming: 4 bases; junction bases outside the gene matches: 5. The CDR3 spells CASSPTGDGNTIYF. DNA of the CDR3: TGTGCCAGCAGCCCCACAGGGGACGGAAACACCATATATTTT.

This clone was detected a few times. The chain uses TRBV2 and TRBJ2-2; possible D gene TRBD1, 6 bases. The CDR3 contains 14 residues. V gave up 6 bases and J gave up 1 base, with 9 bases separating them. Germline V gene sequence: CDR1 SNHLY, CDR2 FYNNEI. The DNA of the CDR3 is TGTGCCAGCAGGGGGGCGGTGAACACCGGGGAGCTGTTTTTT. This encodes CASRGAVNTGELFF.

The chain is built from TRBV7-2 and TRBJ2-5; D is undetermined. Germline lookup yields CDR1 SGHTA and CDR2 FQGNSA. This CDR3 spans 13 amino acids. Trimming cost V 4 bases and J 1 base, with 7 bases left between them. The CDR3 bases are TGTGCCAGCAGCTCAAGAAGCCAAGAGACCCAGTACTTC. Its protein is CASSSRSQETQYF.

CDR3 amino acids: CASRLAPREEYEQYF. The CDR3 DNA follows: TGTGCAAGTCGCTTAGCCCCGCGGGAAGAGTACGAGCAGTACTTC. The gene calls are TRBV12-2 and TRBJ2-7; whether TRBD2, the table's D call, matches the DNA was not checked. TRBV12-2 is termed a pseudogene. This CDR3 is 15 amino acids long.

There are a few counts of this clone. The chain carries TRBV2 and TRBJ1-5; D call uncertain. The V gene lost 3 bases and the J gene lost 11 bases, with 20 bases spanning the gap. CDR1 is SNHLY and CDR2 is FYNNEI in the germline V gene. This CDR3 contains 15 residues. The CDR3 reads CASSEGGMTSGAQHF. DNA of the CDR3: TGTGCCAGCAGTGAGGGCGGAATGACTAGCGGGGCCCAGCATTTT.

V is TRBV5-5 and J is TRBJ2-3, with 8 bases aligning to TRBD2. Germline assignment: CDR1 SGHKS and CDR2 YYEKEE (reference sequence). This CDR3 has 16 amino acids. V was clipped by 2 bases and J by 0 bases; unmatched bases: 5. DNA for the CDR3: TGTGCCAGCAGCTTTCAAGCGGGAGCTAGCACAGATACGCAGTATTTT. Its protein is CASSFQAGASTDTQYF.

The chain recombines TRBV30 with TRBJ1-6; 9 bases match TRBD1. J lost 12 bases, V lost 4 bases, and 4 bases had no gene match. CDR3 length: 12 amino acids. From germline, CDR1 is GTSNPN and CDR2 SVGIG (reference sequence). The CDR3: CAWKGQGGPLHF. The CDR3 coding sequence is TGTGCCTGGAAGGGACAGGGAGGACCCCTCCACTTT.

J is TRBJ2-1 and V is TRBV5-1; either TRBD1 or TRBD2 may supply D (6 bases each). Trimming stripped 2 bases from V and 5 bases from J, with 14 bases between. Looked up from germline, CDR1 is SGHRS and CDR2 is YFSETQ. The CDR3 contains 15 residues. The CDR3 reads CASSFSPGANNEQFF. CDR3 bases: TGCGCCAGCAGCTTCTCCCCGGGGGCAAACAATGAGCAGTTCTTC.